What follows are 13 T cell receptor beta chains derived from one specimen sequenced in a study of T cell repertoires in cytomegalovirus infection. In TCRdb, the reads were re-called with MiXCR into one record per CDR3 protein. The sample lists about 310,000 distinct CDR3 sequences; under 20% were seen once. The sample was PBMCs. The receptor source for this set is a human donor in good health (CMV status not recorded). Some clones in this sample may be carry-over from other donors' samples.

The genes are TRBV27 and TRBJ2-7; TRBD1 aligns across 9 bases. Looked up from germline, CDR1 is MNHEY and CDR2 is SMNVEV (reference sequence). The CDR3 totals 17 residues. J lost 1 base, V lost 4 bases, and 11 bases had no gene match. CDR3 loop: CASSSQYRGLRSYEQYF. The CDR3 nucleotides are TGTGCCAGCAGTTCTCAGTACAGGGGGCTTAGGTCCTACGAGCAGTACTTC.

The chain uses TRBV20-1 and TRBJ2-5, with 9 bases that match TRBD2. V lost 3 bases, J lost 5 bases, and 7 bases stayed unmatched. Germline-derived CDR1 and CDR2 are DFQATT and SNEGSKA (reference sequence). This CDR3 has 14 amino acids. In nucleotides, the CDR3 is TGCAGTGCTAGCGCGCGGGGGGGCATGGAGACCCAGTACTTC. It specifies CSASARGGMETQYF.

The sample holds a few counts of this clonotype. This chain connects TRBV20-1 to TRBJ2-5; D not resolved. The ends were cut back, 0 bases at V and 4 bases at J, with 9 bases in the middle. Germline CDR1 is DFQATT and CDR2 is SNEGSKA (reference sequence). The CDR3 runs 13 residues. This CDR3 is CSARDPLAETQYF. The CDR3 DNA sequence: TGCAGTGCTAGAGATCCCTTAGCAGAGACCCAGTACTTC.

V gene TRBV6-5 combines with J gene TRBJ1-2; D gene uncertain. The CDR3 loop spans 14 amino acids. Trimming shortened V by 5 bases and J by 4 bases, and 14 bases separated the two germline ends. Germline V gene sequence: CDR1 MNHEY, CDR2 SVGAGI. The CDR3 nucleotides are TGTGCCAGCAGTGCGGGAGGGCGCTTCTATGGCTACACCTTC. This gives the protein CASSAGGRFYGYTF.

This clonotype was counted a few times. The CDR3 bases are TGTGCCAGCAGCTATCCTGGGGTTAGACTGCTAAAAGAAGACACTGAAGCTTTCTTT. Its translation: CASSYPGVRLLKEDTEAFF. The V call is TRBV5-6, the J call TRBJ1-1; no firm D call. Germline CDR1 is SGHDT and CDR2 is YYEEEE. The CDR3 loop spans 19 amino acids. Trimming pared 3 bases from V and 3 bases from J, leaving 27 bases between.

In its sample, this clonotype was seen many times. V usage is TRBV7-2 and J usage is TRBJ1-4; D gene ambiguous. This CDR3 has 13 residues. Germline V CDR1 and CDR2: SGHTA, FQGNSA. With 2 bases removed from V and 3 bases from J, the gap between germline ends came to 4 bases. The CDR3 here is CASSLYANEKLFF. DNA for the CDR3: TGTGCCAGCAGCTTATATGCTAATGAAAAACTGTTTTTT.

V and J are TRBV4-3 and TRBJ1-1; D is unclear. CDR1 and CDR2 from the germline V gene are LGHNA and YSLEER. CDR3 length: 13 residues. Trimming stripped 1 base from V and 5 bases from J, with 8 bases between. The CDR3 region has the DNA TGCGCCAGCAGCCAAGTACATCGAACTGAAGCTTTCTTT. It translates to CASSQVHRTEAFF.

This clonotype was seen many times. The V and J genes are TRBV6-5 and TRBJ2-7; D gene ambiguous. Germline V CDR1 and CDR2: MNHEY, SVGAGI. The CDR3 covers 14 residues. V gave up 0 bases and J gave up 4 bases, with 10 bases separating them. CDR3: CASSYSAGSYEQYF. CDR3 sequence (DNA): TGTGCCAGCAGTTACTCGGCAGGCTCTTACGAGCAGTACTTC.

This clonotype showed up just a few times. V usage is TRBV5-6 and J usage is TRBJ1-5; 8 bases align to TRBD1. CDR1 is SGHDT and CDR2 is YYEEEE in the germline V gene. The CDR3 length is 15 residues. V dropped 6 bases and J dropped 6; count of bases not matched to a gene: 11. The CDR3 sequence: CASTQAGGVPQPQHF. The CDR3 nucleotides read TGTGCCAGCACGCAGGCAGGGGGCGTCCCTCAGCCCCAGCATTTT.

This clonotype was recorded at least ten times. CDR3 nucleotide sequence: TGTGCCAGCAGCTTAGTACCCCAGGGACAGACCGAAGCTTTCTTT. Its protein product is CASSLVPQGQTEAFF. This chain uses TRBV7-9 with TRBJ1-1; TRBD1 matches 7 bases. The CDR3 loop spans 15 amino acids. In germline, CDR1 is SEHNR, CDR2 FQNEAQ (reference sequence). After removal of 1 base from V and 8 bases from J, the junction contained 10 bases not matched to a gene.

This clonotype was seen only a few times. CDR3 loop: CASSTDGTYEQYF. CDR3 DNA sequence: TGTGCCAGCAGTACGGACGGCACCTACGAGCAGTACTTC. The chain combines TRBV12-3 or TRBV12-4 with TRBJ2-7; D remains unclear. The CDR3 runs to 13 residues. V lost 5 bases, J lost 2 bases, and 10 bases lay in between.

V usage is TRBV7-2 and J usage is TRBJ1-4; D uncertain. CDR1 is SGHTA and CDR2 is FQGNSA in the germline V gene. This CDR3 has 15 amino acids. The ends were cut back, 5 bases at V and 5 bases at J, with 15 bases in the middle. The CDR3 reads CASSRDRSSNEKLFF. The CDR3 nucleotides are TGTGCCAGCAGCCGAGACCGATCCTCGAATGAAAAACTGTTTTTT. The whole variable domain, filled in from reference TRBV7-2 and TRBJ1-4, reads GAGVSQSPSNKVTEKGKDVELRCDPISGHTALYWYRQSLGQGLEFLIYFQGNSAPDKSGLPSDRFSAERTGGSVSTLTIQRTQQEDSAVYLCASSRDRSSNEKLFFGSGTQLSVL.

The chain recombines TRBV28 with TRBJ1-5; D is uncertain. The V end lost 8 bases, the J end lost 0 bases, and 14 bases lay between the germline ends. The CDR3 runs 15 residues. CDR1 is MDHEN, CDR2 SYDVKM, per germline. The CDR3: CASYDLTDSNQPQHF. For the CDR3, the DNA is TGTGCCAGCTACGACTTAACAGATAGCAATCAGCCCCAGCATTTT.